This TCR beta chain originates from a study of CD8+ T cells in alopecia areata. On the study more broadly: Each day, treated patients took oral tofacitinib twice, at 5 to 10 mg per dose. Study-level findings and limits: Scalp data also include sequences from resident alphabeta T cells of normal skin.

This sample's treatment: oral pan-JAK inhibitor, 5-10 mg twice daily. Extraction of RNA preceded its reverse transcription into cDNA, which served as the sequencing template. The table came from immunoSEQ multiplex PCR; TCRdb's copy has only in-frame clones and leaves some out. The sample includes 120,000 or so clones, over 60% of them seen just once. Concerning this clone: As yet, its antigen is unknown.

The CDR3 consists of 15 residues. CDR1 is SNHLY and CDR2 is FYNNEI in the germline V gene. The V end was cut by 6 bases, the J end by 3 bases, with 14 bases between. This chain connects TRBV2 to TRBJ2-2; D perhaps matches TRBD1 (6 bases). The material was CD4+ T cells sorted from blood, obtained at week 4, from a patient treated with tofacitinib. The source of this sequence is a human donor with alopecia areata. The CDR3 nucleotides are TGTGCCAGCAGGCCCACAGGGTACGACACCGGGGAGCTGTTTTTT. This translates into CASRPTGYDTGELFF.